The 17 T cell receptor beta chains reported below all come from one sample, sequenced in a study of cytomegalovirus exposure and HLA in healthy donors. 60 Vbeta and 13 Jbeta primers were used in PCR. Produced via immunoSEQ multiplex PCR; TCRdb's table is partial and in-frame only. The table includes approximately 150,000 clones, over 70% detected once. The sample comprised PBMCs. The receptors stem from a woman aged 40 to 50 in good health and CMV-seropositive.

V gene TRBV28 combines with J gene TRBJ2-6, with no clear D. V lost 10 bases and J 2 bases, leaving 9 bases between the germline ends. Germline assignment: CDR1 MDHEN and CDR2 SYDVKM. This CDR3 has 13 residues. The CDR3 here is CATRSPGANVLTF. The CDR3 DNA sequence: TGTGCCACTCGGAGTCCTGGGGCCAACGTCCTGACTTTC.

The chain links TRBV6-1 to TRBJ1-5, with 10 bases matching TRBD1. The CDR3 extends over 15 amino acids. Germline lookup yields CDR1 MNHNS and CDR2 SASEGT. V lost 3 bases, J lost 9 bases, and 8 bases stayed unmatched. The CDR3 DNA sequence: TGTGCCAGCAGTGACCGGGGACAGGGGATTAGGCCCCAGCATTTT. As protein: CASSDRGQGIRPQHF.

The chain joins TRBV30 to TRBJ1-1; the match to TRBD1 covers 8 bases. J was trimmed by 0 bases and V by 2 bases; bases with no gene match: 5. The CDR3 contains 15 residues. The germline CDR1 and CDR2 sequences are GTSNPN and SVGIG (reference sequence). CDR3 coding DNA: TGTGCCTGGAGTCTCCGGACAGGGTTGAACACTGAAGCTTTCTTT. The encoded protein is CAWSLRTGLNTEAFF.

A few counts support this clone. This chain joins TRBV7-9 and TRBJ1-5; D call uncertain. The CDR3 consists of 14 residues. Deletions cut 6 bases from V and 1 base from J, with 10 bases between. CDR1 and CDR2 (germline): SEHNR, FQNEAQ (reference sequence). DNA of the CDR3: TGTGCCAGCAGTACGGACTACAGCAATCAGCCCCAGCATTTT. It encodes CASSTDYSNQPQHF.

Only one count was recorded for this clone. V is TRBV4-2 and J is TRBJ2-7; 8 nucleotides align to TRBD2. Germline trimming cut 0 bases from V and 1 base from J; bases unmatched to any gene: 2. CDR3 length: 15 amino acids. The germline gives CDR1 LGHNA, CDR2 YNFKEQ. The CDR3 DNA reads as TGTGCCAGCAGCCAAGAGCGGGGGGTTTCCTACGAGCAGTACTTC. Its protein is CASSQERGVSYEQYF.

The table lists this clone with a few counts. CDR3 bases: TGTGCCAGCAGTCCCGGGACACTCTCACCAGATACGCAGTATTTT. Protein sequence: CASSPGTLSPDTQYF. V gene TRBV6-5 combines with J gene TRBJ2-3, with D possibly matching TRBD1 (6 bases). Per germline, CDR1 MNHEY and CDR2 SVGAGI. CDR3 length equals 15 residues. Trimming left V 5 bases short and J 4 bases short, with 16 bases between.

The chain joins TRBV5-5 to TRBJ2-1, with 12 bases identical to TRBD2. V lost 4 bases to trimming and J lost 4 bases; unmatched junction nucleotides: 6. The CDR3 contains 16 residues. The germline V gene encodes CDR1 SGHKS and CDR2 YYEKEE (reference sequence). The CDR3 reads CASSTDLAGGYNEQFF. CDR3 coding DNA: TGTGCCAGCAGCACCGACCTAGCGGGGGGGTACAATGAGCAGTTCTTC.

The chain couples TRBV10-1 to TRBJ2-3; 8 bases are a match to TRBD1. Germline CDR1 is WNHNN and CDR2 is SYGVQD (reference sequence). The trim removed 3 bases at V and 2 bases at J, leaving 4 bases unmatched. The CDR3 covers 15 residues. The CDR3 coding sequence is TGCGCCAGCAGTGACGGACAGGGACTCACAGATACGCAGTATTTT. Protein: CASSDGQGLTDTQYF.

This clone appeared a single time. The genes are TRBV2 and TRBJ1-6, with TRBD1 matching over 7 bases. The V gene's germline CDR1 is SNHLY and CDR2 FYNNEI. J was trimmed by 1 base and V by 5 bases; bases with no gene match: 2. The CDR3 contains 15 residues. CDR3 sequence: CASSYRGSYNSPLHF. CDR3 nucleotide sequence: TGTGCCAGCAGTTACAGGGGTTCCTATAATTCACCCCTCCACTTT.

This chain joins TRBV9 and TRBJ2-3; tentatively, D is TRBD1 (5 bases). In germline, CDR1 is SGDLS, CDR2 YYNGEE. V lost 0 bases, J lost 3 bases, and 11 bases lay in between. This CDR3 contains 15 residues. DNA of the CDR3: TGTGCCAGCAGCGTAGCTGGGGCAGCGACAGATACGCAGTATTTT. Translating gives CASSVAGAATDTQYF.

The chain carries TRBV5-1 and TRBJ2-3; TRBD1 aligns across 7 bases. Unmatched junction bases numbered 2, after V lost 2 bases and J lost 2 bases. The V gene's germline CDR1 is SGHRS and CDR2 YFSETQ. The CDR3 loop spans 14 amino acids. Here the CDR3 DNA reads TGCGCCAGCAGCTTAGGGGGCGCCACAGATACGCAGTATTTT. Residues: CASSLGGATDTQYF.

The genes are TRBV7-8 and TRBJ2-3, with 11 positions matching TRBD2. The germline CDR1 and CDR2 sequences are SGHVS and FQNEAQ. The length of the CDR3 is 15 residues. With V trimmed by 5 bases and J by 6 bases, 7 bases remained unmatched. The CDR3 DNA reads TGTGCCAGCAGCAATCAGCCTAGCGGGGGGGATACGCAGTATTTT. It codes for CASSNQPSGGDTQYF.

This clone was detected a few times. The chain couples TRBV7-9 to TRBJ1-1, with D unclear. Between the trimmed V and J ends, which lost 5 bases and 5 bases, there was a span of 6 bases. The germline V gene has CDR1 SEHNR and CDR2 FQNEAQ (reference sequence). The CDR3 is made up of 11 amino acids. The CDR3: CASSQMTEAFF. In DNA form, the CDR3 reads TGTGCCAGCAGCCAAATGACTGAAGCTTTCTTT.

This clone was detected a few times. The sample holds other DNA sequences that translate to the same CDR3. The chain recombines TRBV12-5 with TRBJ2-2, with D tentatively TRBD2 (7 bases). Germline V gene lookup returns CDR1 LGHNT and CDR2 FRNRAP. V was clipped by 5 bases and J by 2 bases, with 12 bases between them. This CDR3 is built from 15 residues. The CDR3 spells CASGLGGTNTGELFF. The CDR3 region has the DNA TGTGCTAGTGGTCTCGGGGGGACAAACACCGGGGAGCTGTTTTTT.

This sequence joins TRBV2 and TRBJ1-1; D gene ambiguous. Trimming took 3 bases from V and 3 from J, leaving 20 bases between them. Per the germline V gene, CDR1 is SNHLY and CDR2 is FYNNEI. There are 17 residues in the CDR3. The CDR3: CASSDRLRSGRDTEAFF. DNA for the CDR3: TGTGCCAGCAGTGACAGACTACGAAGCGGAAGGGACACTGAAGCTTTCTTT.

The chain carries TRBV6-1 and TRBJ1-1; 7 bases line up with TRBD1. Germline loops: CDR1 MNHNS, CDR2 SASEGT. CDR3 length: 14 residues. V was clipped by 6 bases and J by 1 base; unmatched bases: 5. CDR3 loop: CASSGDSRNTEAFF. CDR3 in DNA: TGTGCCAGCAGCGGGGACAGCCGGAACACTGAAGCTTTCTTT.

Written as DNA, the CDR3 is TGTGCCTGGAGTGTCGCAGGGGGCCTGTACACTGAAGCTTTCTTT. It is translated as CAWSVAGGLYTEAFF. V usage is TRBV30 and J usage is TRBJ1-1; 8 nucleotides align to TRBD1. From germline, CDR1 is GTSNPN and CDR2 SVGIG (reference sequence). The CDR3 is 15 residues long. V dropped 0 bases and J dropped 3; count of bases not matched to a gene: 6.